The 17 T cell receptor beta chains below come from one sample, sequenced in a study of T cells in Graves' hyperthyroidism and ophthalmopathy. Regions amplified from RNA transcripts were the TCR beta CDR3 regions. When the TCR CDR3 underwent first-round RT-PCR, the HTBI primer set was used. TCRdb re-called the multiplex PCR reads through MiXCR, storing one row per CDR3 protein. Of 250,000 to 350,000 distinct CDR3 sequences in the sample, over 15% were seen once. The sample taken for sequencing was blood. Every receptor here comes from a man younger than 45 with Graves' hyperthyroidism.

The V gene is TRBV7-6, the J gene TRBJ1-1; D gene uncertain. Germline loops: CDR1 SGHVS, CDR2 FNYEAQ. This CDR3 has 14 residues. Trimming took 5 bases from V and 5 from J, leaving 15 bases between them. The chain's CDR3 is CASSPYGFGTEAFF. The DNA of the CDR3 is TGTGCCAGCAGCCCCTACGGGTTTGGTACTGAAGCTTTCTTT.

The sample holds a few counts of this clonotype. This chain joins TRBV29-1 and TRBJ1-3, with D tentatively TRBD1 (5 bases). Deletions cut 0 bases from V and 0 bases from J, with 9 bases between. Germline CDR1 is SQVTM and CDR2 is ANQGSEA. This CDR3 region has 15 residues. CDR3 in DNA: TGCAGCGTTGAAGATCGGGGACTCTCTGGAAACACCATATATTTT. The encoded protein is CSVEDRGLSGNTIYF.

In this sample, this clonotype turned up a few times. V and J are TRBV6-1 and TRBJ2-3, with D unresolved. This CDR3 has 13 amino acids. Per germline, CDR1 MNHNS and CDR2 SASEGT. V was shortened by 8 bases and J by 5 bases, with 14 bases between the two germline ends. CDR3 sequence (DNA): TGTGCCAGCCGGACCAGCGTGGTAGATACGCAGTATTTT. It is translated as CASRTSVVDTQYF.

The V call is TRBV28, the J call TRBJ2-3; TRBD2 aligns across 7 bases. The germline V gene encodes CDR1 MDHEN and CDR2 SYDVKM. The CDR3 contains 16 residues. Trimming at V came to 8 bases and at J to 2 bases, leaving 13 bases not matched to a gene. In DNA, the CDR3 is TGTGCCAGCTCCGAAACTAGCGCTATCACCACAGATACGCAGTATTTT. It translates to CASSETSAITTDTQYF.

This clonotype was counted only a few times. The chain couples TRBV7-3 to TRBJ2-1; 12 bases line up with TRBD2. The germline V gene has CDR1 SGHTA and CDR2 FQGTGA. The CDR3 is made up of 15 amino acids. The J segment lost 5 bases and the V segment lost 5 bases, leaving 4 bases of the junction unmatched. CDR3 amino acids: CASSLAGGLHNEQFF. CDR3 nucleotides: TGTGCCAGCAGCCTAGCGGGAGGGCTTCACAATGAGCAGTTCTTC.

This clonotype was counted between two and nine times. At one end, the junction sequence differs from germline, possibly due to a read error. The chain is built from TRBV20-1 and TRBJ2-1; 7 bases are a match to TRBD2. Germline loops: CDR1 DFQATT, CDR2 SNEGSKA (reference sequence). CDR3 length: 15 amino acids. The CDR3 DNA follows: TGCAGTGCCCAGCGGGGCGGGAGAGTTGTAAATGAGCAGCCCTTC. This translates into CSAQRGGRVVNEQPF.

The chain uses TRBV7-9 and TRBJ1-2; D gene ambiguous. The germline V gene has CDR1 SEHNR and CDR2 FQNEAQ (reference sequence). The CDR3 sequence is 13 residues long. V was trimmed by 2 bases and J by 5 bases, leaving 9 bases between them. As DNA, the CDR3 is TGTGCCAGCAGCTTAAATGGTGTATATGGCTACACCTTC. Protein product: CASSLNGVYGYTF.

This clonotype was picked up many times. CDR3 residues: CASSLSAGLNEQYF. The CDR3 DNA reads as TGTGCCAGCAGCTTATCGGCGGGATTAAACGAGCAGTACTTC. V is TRBV7-3 and J is TRBJ2-7, with D perhaps matching TRBD2 (6 bases). V was cut by 2 bases and J by 5 bases, with 13 bases left in between. Looked up from germline, CDR1 is SGHTA and CDR2 is FQGTGA. This CDR3 region has 14 residues.

This clonotype was found many times. The V gene is TRBV6-1, the J gene TRBJ1-1; D is possibly TRBD1 (6 bases). Per germline, CDR1 MNHNS and CDR2 SASEGT. Trimming cost V 6 bases and J 6 bases, with 14 bases left between them. The CDR3 is 13 residues long. The CDR3 spells CASRTQGFSEAFF. The CDR3 region has the DNA TGTGCCAGCAGAACACAGGGTTTCTCTGAAGCTTTCTTT.

The CDR3 region has the DNA TGTGCCAGCAGCTTAGACCCGGGACAGACCCATGAAAAACTGTTTTTT. This sequence encodes CASSLDPGQTHEKLFF. The V gene is TRBV13, the J gene TRBJ1-4; 7 nucleotides match TRBD1. Trimming took 1 base from V and 6 from J; bases not matched to a gene: 8. There are 16 residues in the CDR3. The germline CDR1 and CDR2 sequences are PRHDT and FYEKMQ (reference sequence).

This clonotype was detected ten times or more. The chain couples TRBV28 to TRBJ2-7; tentatively, D is TRBD1 or TRBD2 (5 bases each). The germline gives CDR1 MDHEN, CDR2 SYDVKM. The V and J ends lost 8 bases and 9 bases respectively, with 11 bases between them. This CDR3 spans 10 amino acids. In DNA, the CDR3 is TGTGCCAGCTACCGGGGCAGGCAGTACTTC. Translation: CASYRGRQYF.

In this sample, this clonotype turned up a few times. This chain joins TRBV29-1 and TRBJ2-7; D not resolved. In germline, CDR1 is SQVTM, CDR2 ANQGSEA. The germline V and J ends were trimmed by 4 bases and 3 bases, with 10 bases remaining between them. This CDR3 region has 12 residues. CDR3 nucleotides: TGCAGCGTTGGAGACACCTACTACGAGCAGTACTTC. This codes for CSVGDTYYEQYF.

The rearrangement uses TRBV6-1 and TRBJ2-2; the match to TRBD2 covers 10 bases. The CDR3 length is 16 residues. Per germline, CDR1 MNHNS and CDR2 SASEGT. The junction had 7 bases not matched to a gene; V was cut back by 2 bases and J by 7 bases. The CDR3 loop reads CASSELAGEGGGELFF. The DNA of the CDR3 is TGTGCCAGCAGTGAACTAGCGGGAGAAGGTGGCGGGGAGCTGTTTTTT.

This sequence joins TRBV7-9 and TRBJ1-1; 8 bases match TRBD1. The CDR3 extends over 14 amino acids. V shed 1 base and J 7 bases; nucleotides not matched to a gene: 5. The germline V gene encodes CDR1 SEHNR and CDR2 FQNEAQ (reference sequence). The chain's CDR3 is CASSLVGQVVEAFF. Here the CDR3 DNA reads TGTGCCAGCAGCTTAGTGGGACAGGTAGTTGAAGCTTTCTTT.

This clonotype has at least ten counts. The gene calls are TRBV11-2 and TRBJ1-2, with 8 bases that match TRBD1. The CDR3 extends over 17 amino acids. Germline CDR1 reads SGHAT; CDR2 reads FQNNGV. J was trimmed by 5 bases and V by 2 bases; bases with no gene match: 13. DNA of the CDR3: TGTGCCAGCAGCTTATCTACAGGGGGGTACGGCGGATATGGCTACACCTTC. It translates to CASSLSTGGYGGYGYTF.

This clonotype was observed at least ten times. The chain joins TRBV7-8 to TRBJ2-7; TRBD1 or TRBD2 may be the D gene (5 bases each). The CDR3 length is 15 residues. V lost 4 bases to trimming and J lost 4 bases, with 17 bases between them. CDR1 is SGHVS, CDR2 FQNEAQ, per germline. The CDR3 DNA is TGTGCCAGCAGCTCCCGGGACGGGAAAGGGTACGAGCAGTACTTC. This gives the protein CASSSRDGKGYEQYF.

This clonotype was counted only a few times. The chain couples TRBV3-1 to TRBJ2-5; 9 nucleotides align to TRBD2. The CDR3 loop spans 16 amino acids. CDR1 is LGHDT and CDR2 is YNNKEL in the germline V gene (reference sequence). Trimming cost V 0 bases and J 5 bases; bases outside gene matches: 7. Written as DNA, the CDR3 is TGTGCCAGCAGCCAAGATCGCGGGAGGGCCGCGGAGACCCAGTACTTC. This codes for CASSQDRGRAAETQYF.